The 14 T cell receptor beta chains listed next were all sequenced from one sample in a study of PD-1 blockade in classical Hodgkin lymphoma. This table comes from immunoSEQ multiplex PCR, and its TCRdb copy is limited to in-frame clones, with some not included. The sample lists tens of thousands of clones, around 86% occurring once. With no exception, relapse followed autologous stem cell transplantation in all patients, and brentuximab vedotin exposure varied. The sequencing used peripheral blood mononuclear cells (PBMCs), collected at baseline. These receptors were collected from a human donor with classical Hodgkin lymphoma.

The chain couples TRBV4-3 to TRBJ1-3; D is uncertain. CDR1 and CDR2 (germline): LGHNA, YSLEER. The CDR3 contains 15 residues. V was shortened by 0 bases and J by 4 bases, with 10 bases between the two germline ends. This CDR3 reads CASSQEAQVGNTIYF. CDR3 nucleotides: TGCGCCAGCAGCCAAGAAGCACAAGTAGGAAACACCATATATTTT.

The chain recombines TRBV11-2 with TRBJ2-7, with D hard to call. CDR3 length: 15 amino acids. V was cut by 3 bases and J by 3 bases, with 15 bases left in between. Looked up from germline, CDR1 is SGHAT and CDR2 is FQNNGV. The CDR3 reads CASSFKLSNDYEQYF. The DNA for the CDR3 is TGTGCCAGCAGCTTTAAACTCTCGAACGACTACGAGCAGTACTTC.

The V and J genes are TRBV30 and TRBJ2-1; D may be TRBD2 (6 bases). CDR1 and CDR2 (germline): GTSNPN, SVGIG (reference sequence). The V end lost 2 bases, the J end lost 16 bases, and 18 bases lay between the germline ends. The CDR3 is made up of 12 amino acids. The CDR3 nucleotides read TGTGCCTGGAGTCGGAGCGGGCGCCTGACATTCTTC. This translates into CAWSRSGRLTFF. Drawing the rest from reference TRBV30 and TRBJ2-1, the complete variable domain is SQTIHQWPATLVQPVGSPLSLECTVEGTSNPNLYWYRQAAGRGLQLLFYSVGIGQISSEVPQNLSASRPQDRQFILSSKKLLLSDSGFYLCAWSRSGRLTFFGPGTRLTVL.

CDR3 nucleotides: TGTGCCAGCAGCCTAGGGACTAGCGGGAGCAACGAGCAGTACTTC. Translated: CASSLGTSGSNEQYF. This rearrangement joins TRBV7-9 to TRBJ2-7; 14 bases line up with TRBD2. V was clipped by 5 bases and J by 5 bases; unmatched bases: 5. The CDR3 length is 15 residues. Germline lookup yields CDR1 SEHNR and CDR2 FQNEAQ (reference sequence).

The chain has TRBV9 and TRBJ1-1, with D unresolved. Germline V gene data show CDR1 as SGDLS and CDR2 as YYNGEE. The CDR3 runs 12 residues. The V end lost 0 bases, the J end lost 3 bases, and 3 bases lay between the germline ends. The CDR3 DNA sequence: TGTGCCAGCAGCGTAGTCCACACTGAAGCTTTCTTT. It codes for CASSVVHTEAFF.

The chain has TRBV28 and TRBJ2-7; D is ambiguous. With 3 bases removed from V and 2 bases from J, the gap between germline ends came to 5 bases. The germline V gene has CDR1 MDHEN and CDR2 SYDVKM. This CDR3 comprises 12 residues. CDR3 nucleotide sequence: TGTGCCAGCAGTTTGGTCCCCTACGAGCAGTACTTC. Encoded protein: CASSLVPYEQYF. The whole variable domain, remainder taken from reference TRBV28 and TRBJ2-7, is DVKVTQSSRYLVKRTGEKVFLECVQDMDHENMFWYRQDPGLGLRLIYFSYDVKMKEKGDIPEGYSVSREKKERFSLILESASTNQTSMYLCASSLVPYEQYFGPGTRLTVT.

The V and J genes are TRBV15 and TRBJ1-1; D may be TRBD1 (5 bases). The germline gives CDR1 LNHNV, CDR2 YYDKDF (reference sequence). Trimming stripped 4 bases from V and 3 bases from J, with 21 bases between. The CDR3 is made up of 17 amino acids. The CDR3 nucleotides are TGTGCCACCAGCAAACAGCCGGGACCCTCGGGCCACACTGAAGCTTTCTTT. It is translated as CATSKQPGPSGHTEAFF.

The rearrangement uses TRBV19 and TRBJ1-5; no firm D call. The CDR3 covers 15 residues. Trimming cost V 2 bases and J 2 bases, with 10 bases left between them. The germline CDR1 and CDR2 sequences are LNHDA and SQIVND (reference sequence). Here the CDR3 reads CASSIQVLGNQPQHF. Here the CDR3 DNA reads TGTGCCAGTAGTATACAGGTCCTGGGCAATCAGCCCCAGCATTTT.

This clone was recorded only once. J is TRBJ2-2 and V is TRBV19, with a weak D call TRBD1 (5 bases). Trimming pared 9 bases from V and 5 bases from J, leaving 16 bases between. The CDR3 is made up of 14 amino acids. The germline V gene encodes CDR1 LNHDA and CDR2 SQIVND (reference sequence). Here the CDR3 reads CASGTGRLTGELFF. The CDR3, as DNA: TGTGCCAGCGGTACAGGTAGATTGACCGGGGAGCTGTTTTTT.

In its sample, this clone was seen once. This sequence joins TRBV4-1 and TRBJ1-2, with TRBD1 matching 12 bases. Germline V lookup: CDR1 MGHRA, CDR2 YSYEKL. This CDR3 has 16 residues. V dropped 5 bases and J dropped 6; count of bases not matched to a gene: 10. CDR3 bases: TGCGCCAGCAGCTCGCCGGGACAGGGGGCGTCTAATGGCTACACCTTC. Amino acid sequence: CASSSPGQGASNGYTF.

The rearrangement uses TRBV5-1 and TRBJ1-3, with 7 bases lining up with TRBD1. The germline V gene has CDR1 SGHRS and CDR2 YFSETQ. This CDR3 has 16 amino acids. The V segment lost 4 bases and the J segment 1 base; nucleotides outside the gene matches: 8. CDR3 amino acids: CASSPGDRISGNTIYF. In DNA, the CDR3 is TGCGCCAGCAGCCCGGGGGACAGAATATCTGGAAACACCATATATTTT.

The genes are TRBV13 and TRBJ2-7; 7 bases line up with TRBD2. Per the germline V gene, CDR1 is PRHDT and CDR2 is FYEKMQ (reference sequence). Trimming at V came to 4 bases and at J to 3 bases, leaving 9 bases not matched to a gene. The CDR3 length is 15 residues. The CDR3 region has the DNA TGTGCCAGCAGCTCCCCTGCGGGAGCGATCTACGAGCAGTACTTC. Translated: CASSSPAGAIYEQYF.

This chain joins TRBV21-1 and TRBJ1-2; TRBD1 is the table's D call and was not checked against the DNA. TRBV21-1 is classified as a pseudogene. The CDR3 totals 16 residues. The CDR3 DNA follows: TGTGCCAGCAGCAAAAAACGGATGGAAGGGGTGTGTGGCTACACCTTC. Translation: CASSKKRMEGVCGYTF.

The chain combines TRBV29-1 with TRBJ1-1, with TRBD1 matching over 9 bases. V was clipped by 2 bases and J by 0 bases; unmatched bases: 1. Per germline, CDR1 SQVTM and CDR2 ANQGSEA. The CDR3 is made up of 14 amino acids. In DNA, the CDR3 is TGCAGCGTTGAAACAGGGGGCATGAACACTGAAGCTTTCTTT. This sequence encodes CSVETGGMNTEAFF.